A selection of T cell receptor beta chains follows, all from one sample in a study of blood T cells in healthy people across ages. MiXCR, applied by TCRdb to the 5' RACE reads, yields one record per CDR3 protein. Of 1.5 million to 2 million distinct CDR3 sequences listed, roughly two fifths are singletons. Sequenced: blood. These receptors were obtained from a human donor in good health. CDR3s include the opening cysteine and the closing phenylalanine or tryptophan. D genes are given only for firm matches. The listing skips clone size in some rows; elsewhere it reads once, few, many or a size class.

TRBV5-1,NA,few,TRBJ2-5,CASSPGSTGRLPPETQYF,TGCGCCAGCAGCCCAGGTTCCACAGGGCGCCTACCCCCAGAGACCCAGTACTTC
TRBV4-3,NA,few,TRBJ2-1,CASSQGTPQNYNEQFF,TGCGCCAGCAGCCAAGGGACCCCCCAAAACTACAATGAGCAGTTCTTC
TRBV7-2,NA,NA,TRBJ1-1,CASSTGRTEAFF,TGTGCCAGCAGCACAGGTAGGACTGAAGCTTTCTTT
TRBV2,TRBD1,few,TRBJ1-2,CASTYGQASYGYTF,TGTGCCAGCACCTACGGACAGGCGAGCTATGGCTACACCTTC
TRBV7-8,NA,NA,TRBJ1-5,CASSLFPGSGQPQHF,TGTGCCAGCAGCTTATTCCCGGGATCGGGTCAGCCCCAGCATTTT
TRBV7-9,NA,NA,TRBJ2-1,CASTPNEQFF,TGTGCCAGCACCCCTAATGAGCAGTTCTTC
TRBV15,NA,NA,TRBJ1-2,CATSPPGDYGYTF,TGTGCCACCAGCCCCCCAGGGGACTATGGCTACACCTTC
TRBV18,NA,NA,TRBJ2-7,CASSPSGWGFSPYEQYF,TGTGCCAGCTCACCATCGGGGTGGGGCTTCAGCCCCTACGAGCAGTACTTC
TRBV5-1,NA,NA,TRBJ2-7,CASSNQGISYEQYF,TGCGCCAGCAGCAACCAAGGGATCTCCTACGAGCAGTACTTC
TRBV5-6,TRBD1,NA,TRBJ1-2,CASGTGTGVSGGYTF,TGTGCCAGCGGAACCGGGACAGGGGTATCAGGAGGCTACACCTTC
TRBV28,NA,NA,TRBJ2-7,CASSLWGGQYF,TGTGCCAGCAGTTTATGGGGGGGGCAGTACTTC
TRBV7-9,TRBD2,NA,TRBJ2-3,CASSFGTNTDTQYF,TGCGCCAGCAGCTTCGGGACTAACACAGATACGCAGTATTTT
TRBV29-1,NA,NA,TRBJ1-5,CSVETPCNPRPQPQHF,TGCAGCGTTGAAACCCCCTGCAACCCGCGACCACAGCCCCAGCATTTT
TRBV2,NA,NA,TRBJ2-1,CASRDGLSYSYNEQFF,TGTGCCAGCAGAGATGGACTTTCCTACTCCTACAATGAGCAGTTCTTC
TRBV2,NA,NA,TRBJ2-2,CASSPTTANTGELFF,TGTGCCAGCAGTCCCACCACCGCGAACACCGGGGAGCTGTTTTTT
TRBV2,NA,few,TRBJ1-5,CASNEADTYQPQHF,TGTGCCAGCAACGAGGCGGACACTTATCAGCCCCAGCATTTT
TRBV5-1,NA,NA,TRBJ1-6,CASSFSLNSPLHF,TGCGCCAGCAGTTTCAGCCTTAATTCACCCCTCCACTTT
TRBV24-1,NA,NA,TRBJ1-2,CATSEGRSGNYGYIF,TGTGCCACCAGTGAAGGCAGGTCGGGCAACTATGGCTACATCTTC
TRBV6-1,TRBD1,few,TRBJ1-6,CASSWDRPPSSYNSPLHF,TGTGCCAGCAGCTGGGACAGGCCTCCCAGCTCCTATAATTCACCCCTCCACTTT
TRBV15,TRBD2,few,TRBJ2-5,CATSSRVAGQETQYF,TGTGCCACCAGTAGTAGGGTAGCGGGGCAAGAGACCCAGTACTTC
TRBV29-1,NA,NA,TRBJ1-2,CSVEAGRARYGYTF,TGCAGCGTTGAAGCAGGGAGGGCTCGCTATGGCTACACCTTC
TRBV27,NA,few,TRBJ1-5,CASSRTQGQPQHF,TGTGCCAGCAGTCGCACACAGGGACAGCCCCAGCATTTT
TRBV21-1,NA,NA,TRBJ1-2,CASSFTGYGHTF,TGTGCCAGCAGCTTTACAGGGTATGGCCACACCTTC
TRBV9,NA,NA,TRBJ2-7,CASSVEGSYEQYF,TGTGCCAGCAGCGTAGAGGGCTCCTACGAGCAGTACTTC
TRBV7-3,TRBD1,NA,TRBJ1-2,CASSPQGGVEYRGNYGYTF,TGTGCCAGCAGCCCCCAGGGTGGCGTGGAGTACAGGGGCAACTATGGCTACACCTTC
TRBV15,TRBD1,few,TRBJ2-7,CATSNRDRGTYEQYF,TGTGCCACCAGCAACCGGGACAGGGGAACCTACGAGCAGTACTTC
TRBV6-5,TRBD2,few,TRBJ2-2,CASSHSGGATGELFF,TGTGCCAGCAGTCATAGCGGGGGGGCTACCGGGGAGCTGTTTTTT
TRBV29-1,NA,few,TRBJ2-6,CSVGQGLLSGANVLTF,TGCAGCGTTGGACAGGGACTACTCTCTGGGGCCAACGTCCTGACTTTC
TRBV9,NA,few,TRBJ2-1,CASSAGGDAGYNEQFF,TGTGCCAGCAGCGCTGGCGGCGACGCGGGGTACAATGAGCAGTTCTTC
TRBV12-3/TRBV12-4,NA,NA,TRBJ1-5,CASSLVEGNQPQHF,TGTGCCAGCAGTTTAGTTGAGGGTAATCAGCCCCAGCATTTT
TRBV5-1,NA,NA,TRBJ2-3,CASSLGELGFIVDTQYF,TGCGCCAGCAGCTTGGGCGAACTAGGCTTTATTGTAGATACGCAGTATTTT
TRBV7-2,TRBD1,few,TRBJ2-5,CASRQTGGGGETQYF,TGTGCCAGCCGTCAGACAGGGGGCGGGGGGGAGACCCAGTACTTC
TRBV24-1,TRBD1,NA,TRBJ2-3,CATSNNRGRQDTQYF,TGTGCCACCAGTAATAACAGGGGGCGGCAAGATACGCAGTATTTT
TRBV4-3,NA,few,TRBJ1-5,CASSRSFPSNQPQHF,TGCGCCAGCAGCCGTAGTTTCCCGAGCAATCAGCCCCAGCATTTT
TRBV10-3,TRBD1,few,TRBJ1-2,CAISDLDRGGYGYTF,TGTGCCATCAGTGATCTGGACAGGGGAGGATATGGCTACACCTTC
TRBV6-2/TRBV6-3,NA,NA,TRBJ2-1,CASSYGQGYEQFF,TGTGCCAGCAGTTATGGGCAGGGCTATGAGCAGTTCTTC
TRBV9,NA,few,TRBJ1-2,CASGVPGTAIGYTF,TGTGCCAGCGGCGTCCCTGGGACGGCTATTGGCTACACCTTC
TRBV5-5,TRBD1,NA,TRBJ2-7,CVSSRGRQGAYEQYF,TGTGTTAGCAGCCGCGGAAGGCAGGGGGCCTACGAGCAGTACTTC
TRBV10-3,NA,few,TRBJ1-5,CATQTGQVQHF,TGTGCCACTCAGACGGGGCAGGTCCAGCATTTT
TRBV7-6,TRBD2,NA,TRBJ2-1,CASSLTGTSGGAYNEQFF,TGTGCCAGCAGCTTGACCGGGACTAGCGGGGGGGCCTACAATGAGCAGTTCTTC
TRBV19,NA,once,TRBJ2-5,CASSNFLDPETQYF,TGTGCCAGTAGCAACTTCTTAGACCCGGAGACCCAGTACTTC
TRBV29-1,NA,NA,TRBJ1-2,CSVEDTEGYGYTF,TGCAGCGTTGAAGATACGGAGGGCTATGGCTACACCTTC
TRBV12-3/TRBV12-4,NA,NA,TRBJ1-3,CASSLAGNYLDGNTIYF,TGTGCCAGCAGTTTGGCCGGAAATTATCTCGATGGAAACACCATATATTTT
TRBV24-1,NA,NA,TRBJ1-5,CATSAFPDQPQHF,TGTGCCACCAGTGCCTTTCCCGATCAGCCCCAGCATTTT
TRBV7-8,TRBD2,few,TRBJ2-5,CASSPLRPLRGETQYF,TGTGCCAGCAGCCCGCTTAGACCTCTGCGGGGGGAGACCCAGTACTTC
TRBV3-1,NA,many,TRBJ2-3,CASSQSGADTQYF,TGTGCCAGCAGTCAATCGGGGGCAGATACGCAGTATTTT
TRBV3-1,TRBD1,few,TRBJ1-2,CASSQWDRASNYGYTF,TGTGCCAGCAGCCAGTGGGACAGGGCTTCGAACTATGGCTACACCTTC
TRBV4-3,NA,NA,TRBJ1-3,CASSQDSGSRSGNTIYF,TGCGCCAGCAGCCAAGACTCAGGAAGCAGGTCTGGAAACACCATATATTTT
TRBV7-2,TRBD2,NA,TRBJ2-7,CASSLGWSGAYEQYF,TGTGCCAGCAGCTTAGGTTGGAGCGGGGCCTACGAGCAGTACTTC
TRBV10-3,TRBD1,NA,TRBJ1-1,CAISETGGDTEAFF,TGTGCCATCAGTGAGACAGGGGGGGACACTGAAGCTTTCTTT
TRBV6-2/TRBV6-3,NA,NA,TRBJ1-2,CASSSTRRVGGYTF,TGTGCCAGCAGTTCCACCAGGAGAGTTGGTGGCTACACCTTC
TRBV7-9,NA,NA,TRBJ2-3,CASSLVAGAITDTQYF,TGTGCCAGCAGCTTAGTGGCAGGGGCCATCACAGATACGCAGTATTTT
TRBV7-6,NA,NA,TRBJ2-7,CASSLARRGEQYF,TGTGCCAGCAGCTTAGCGCGGAGGGGCGAGCAGTACTTC